The present T cell receptor beta chain was sequenced within a study of glioma-infiltrating T cells. The iRepertoire nested amplicon-rescue multiplex PCR amplified TCR alpha and beta CDR3s from RNA. Tissue mRNA or PBMC total RNA, about 85-400 ng, went into one-step reverse transcription and amplification. TCRdb reprocessed the multiplex PCR reads via MiXCR and lists one record per CDR3 protein. This table holds roughly 200,000 distinct CDR3 sequences, more than 25% found once. This clonotype has at least ten counts. Its antigen remains unidentified. V trimming: 0 bases; J trimming: 5 bases; junction bases outside the gene matches: 5. The CDR3 is 15 residues long. Per germline, CDR1 MNHEY and CDR2 SVGAGI. Whole-study findings and limits: Very few CDR3 sequences were shared between tissue and blood. Gliomas, especially low-grade, showed above-expected tissue-blood divergence; non-neoplastic patients showed below.

The specimen sequenced was glioma tissue, nonneoplastic brain tissue, or PBMCs (not recorded which). The clonotype was recovered from a human donor with low-grade glioma or glioblastoma, undergoing nonglioma brain surgery, or in good health (not recorded which). The chain has TRBV6-5 and TRBJ2-3; 7 bases are shared with TRBD2. The DNA of the CDR3 is TGTGCCAGCAGTTACTCTCGCGGGAGTCAAGATACGCAGTATTTT. Translation: CASSYSRGSQDTQYF.